Following are 21 T cell receptor beta chains from one sample sequenced in a study of T cells after yellow fever vaccination. TCRdb independently ran MiXCR on the 5' RACE reads; one entry per CDR3 protein. The top ten hold roughly 18% of the sample, which has under 400,000 distinct CDR3 sequences, 11% seen once. Specimen: PBMCs, collected on the day of the first yellow fever vaccination. These receptors originate from a man aged 18 to 30 who received the YFV17D yellow fever vaccine.

This clonotype was detected a few times. The gene calls are TRBV6-1 and TRBJ2-7, with D hard to call. CDR3 length: 11 amino acids. Per the germline V gene, CDR1 is MNHNS and CDR2 is SASEGT. V was shortened by 7 bases and J by 7 bases, with 11 bases between the two germline ends. CDR3 region: CASKEMREQYV. The DNA for the CDR3 is TGTGCCAGCAAAGAAATGAGAGAGCAGTACGTC.

This chain links TRBV15 with TRBJ2-7, with 7 bases fitting TRBD1. V was pared by 5 bases and J by 3 bases, with 4 bases of the junction left unmatched. The V gene's germline CDR1 is LNHNV and CDR2 YYDKDF (reference sequence). The CDR3 runs to 13 residues. In DNA, the CDR3 is TGTGCCACCAGCCTAGACAGGGACTACGAGCAGTACTTC. Protein: CATSLDRDYEQYF.

This chain joins TRBV2 and TRBJ2-2; 7 bases map to TRBD1. CDR1 is SNHLY and CDR2 is FYNNEI in the germline V gene. The CDR3 length is 15 residues. V dropped 6 bases and J dropped 3; count of bases not matched to a gene: 7. The CDR3 loop is CASRQGSVDTGELFF. CDR3 DNA sequence: TGTGCCAGCAGACAGGGGTCGGTGGACACCGGGGAGCTGTTTTTT.

The chain has TRBV29-1 and TRBJ1-3; D unclear. The V gene lost 8 bases and the J gene lost 0 bases, with 11 bases spanning the gap. Germline V gives CDR1 SQVTM, CDR2 ANQGSEA. CDR3 length: 13 residues. The CDR3 is CSFSWGSGNTIYF. The CDR3 DNA reads as TGCAGCTTCAGCTGGGGCTCTGGAAACACCATATATTTT.

This clonotype has a count of ten or more. V is TRBV5-1 and J is TRBJ1-1; 9 nucleotides align to TRBD1. Germline V gives CDR1 SGHRS, CDR2 YFSETQ. The V and J ends lost 0 bases and 5 bases, in that order; junction bases with no gene match: 8. CDR3 length: 16 residues. The CDR3, as DNA: TGCGCCAGCAGCTTGGGGGCACAGGGGGCAGGTACTGAAGCTTTCTTT. This translates into CASSLGAQGAGTEAFF.

This rearrangement joins TRBV6-2 or TRBV6-3 to TRBJ2-2; 9 nucleotides match TRBD1. CDR1 MNHEY and CDR2 SVGEGT come from the germline V gene. V was clipped by 5 bases and J by 2 bases; unmatched bases: 6. The CDR3 sequence is 16 residues long. The CDR3 spells CASSTPGQGNTGELFF. In DNA, the CDR3 is TGTGCCAGCAGTACACCGGGACAGGGTAACACCGGGGAGCTGTTTTTT.

This clonotype was recorded a few times. The chain carries TRBV10-3 and TRBJ2-7; TRBD1 agrees at 10 bases. After removal of 7 bases from V and 3 bases from J, the junction contained 12 bases not matched to a gene. Germline V CDR1 and CDR2: ENHRY, SYGVKD. This CDR3 region has 16 residues. CDR3 protein: CAITERGTGVYYEQYF. The CDR3 DNA reads as TGTGCCATCACCGAGCGGGGGACAGGGGTCTACTACGAGCAGTACTTC.

This clonotype was detected only a few times. J is TRBJ1-1 and V is TRBV7-9, with D hard to call. This CDR3 contains 14 residues. Germline-derived CDR1 and CDR2 are SEHNR and FQNEAQ (reference sequence). V lost 1 base to trimming and J lost 2 bases, with 8 bases between them. CDR3 region: CASSLGGTNTEAFF. In DNA, the CDR3 is TGTGCCAGCAGCTTAGGTGGCACTAACACTGAAGCTTTCTTT.

This clonotype was seen at least ten times. The chain uses TRBV5-1 and TRBJ1-6, with 9 bases identical to TRBD1. Germline CDR1 is SGHRS and CDR2 is YFSETQ. Germline trimming cut 4 bases from V and 6 bases from J; bases unmatched to any gene: 8. This CDR3 region has 16 residues. DNA for the CDR3: TGCGCCAGCAGCCAGGGACAGGGACGAGGTAATTCACCCCTCCACTTT. Amino acids: CASSQGQGRGNSPLHF.

The count of this clonotype is one. As DNA, the CDR3 is TGTGCCAGCAGCCCCAGCGACAGGGACAGCAATCAGCCCCAGCATTTT. It translates to CASSPSDRDSNQPQHF. The V call is TRBV7-9, the J call TRBJ1-5, with TRBD1 matching 7 bases. V shed 5 bases and J 1 base; nucleotides not matched to a gene: 8. The germline gives CDR1 SEHNR, CDR2 FQNEAQ (reference sequence). This CDR3 is 16 amino acids long. The full variable domain, rest sourced from reference TRBV7-9 and TRBJ1-5, is DTGVSQNPRHKITKRGQNVTFRCDPISEHNRLYWYRQTLGQGPEFLTYFQNEAQLEKSRLLSDRFSAERPKGSFSTLEIQRTEQGDSAMYLCASSPSDRDSNQPQHFGDGTRLSIL.

The table lists this clonotype with a few counts. The genes are TRBV19 and TRBJ2-1; a weak D match, TRBD2 (5 bases). Trimming left V 6 bases short and J 0 bases short, with 12 bases between. Germline V gives CDR1 LNHDA, CDR2 SQIVND (reference sequence). This CDR3 is built from 15 residues. The CDR3 DNA sequence: TGTGCCAGTAGCGGACTGGGGTACTCCTACAATGAGCAGTTCTTC. Translating gives CASSGLGYSYNEQFF.

The rearrangement links TRBV24-1 to TRBJ2-3, with D perhaps matching TRBD2 (5 bases). V dropped 9 bases and J dropped 0 bases, with 15 bases sitting between them. Per germline, CDR1 KGHDR and CDR2 SFDVKD. CDR3 length: 15 amino acids. The CDR3 region is CATSEGRGSTDTQYF. For the CDR3, the DNA is TGTGCCACCTCGGAAGGCCGGGGAAGCACAGATACGCAGTATTTT.

The chain has TRBV4-1 and TRBJ1-2; D remains unclear. Per germline, CDR1 MGHRA and CDR2 YSYEKL. The CDR3 is 13 amino acids. Trimming took off 3 bases at V and 1 base at J, with 6 bases between the two ends. The CDR3 DNA is TGCGCCAGCAGCCAGACCTATAACTATGGCTACACCTTC. It codes for CASSQTYNYGYTF.

This clonotype was found a few times. The V call is TRBV11-2, the J call TRBJ2-3; no clear D. From germline, CDR1 is SGHAT and CDR2 FQNNGV. Trimming removed 5 bases at V and 2 bases at J, with 14 bases between. This CDR3 comprises 15 residues. CDR3 sequence reads: CASSPTRYNTDTQYF. The CDR3, as DNA: TGTGCCAGCAGCCCGACCCGTTATAACACAGATACGCAGTATTTT.

Ten or more counts support this clonotype. The chain combines TRBV12-3 or TRBV12-4 with TRBJ2-2; perhaps TRBD2 as D (5 bases). V was cut by 5 bases and J by 0 bases, with 7 bases left in between. The CDR3 totals 14 residues. CDR3 sequence (DNA): TGTGCCAGCAGTAGGACTGCGAACACCGGGGAGCTGTTTTTT. It codes for CASSRTANTGELFF.

The sample holds a few counts of this clonotype. CDR3 in amino acids: CASFRSGSPTDTQYF. The CDR3 DNA sequence: TGTGCCAGCTTTCGTAGCGGGAGCCCCACAGATACGCAGTATTTT. The chain employs TRBV6-2 or TRBV6-3 and TRBJ2-3; 9 bases line up with TRBD2. Unmatched junction bases numbered 8, after V lost 8 bases and J lost 2 bases. The CDR3 has 15 residues. The germline CDR1 and CDR2 sequences are MNHEY and SVGEGT.

This clonotype was detected a few times. The chain has TRBV7-9 and TRBJ1-2, with D perhaps TRBD1 (6 bases). The CDR3 is 14 amino acids. Per the germline V gene, CDR1 is SEHNR and CDR2 is FQNEAQ (reference sequence). The V end was cut by 4 bases, the J end by 8 bases, with 17 bases between. The CDR3 DNA is TGTGCCAGCAGCTCGGGGACATTCATGGGGGGCTACACCTTC. Its translation: CASSSGTFMGGYTF.

The CDR3 sequence is CASSPLIRGNTDTQYF. CDR3 DNA sequence: TGTGCCAGCTCACCACTTATCAGGGGGAACACAGATACGCAGTATTTT. This chain uses TRBV18 with TRBJ2-3; 7 bases are a match to TRBD1. The CDR3 extends over 16 amino acids. Germline-derived CDR1 and CDR2 are KGHSH and LQKENI. The V and J ends lost 1 base and 2 bases, in that order; junction bases with no gene match: 6.

The table lists this clonotype with a few counts. The rearrangement uses TRBV29-1 and TRBJ1-3, with D unresolved. Trimming removed 5 bases at V and 2 bases at J, with 10 bases between. This CDR3 is built from 13 residues. The germline V gene encodes CDR1 SQVTM and CDR2 ANQGSEA. CDR3 sequence (DNA): TGCAGCGTTTGGGGTTCGGCTGGAAACACCATATATTTT. The encoded protein is CSVWGSAGNTIYF.

This clonotype was detected ten times or more. The V call is TRBV5-5, the J call TRBJ2-7, with D unclear. The V gene's germline CDR1 is SGHKS and CDR2 YYEKEE (reference sequence). V was shortened by 1 base and J by 3 bases, with 5 bases between the two germline ends. CDR3 length: 12 amino acids. The CDR3: CASSLYSYEQYF. The CDR3 coding sequence is TGTGCCAGCAGCTTGTACAGCTACGAGCAGTACTTC.

DNA of the CDR3: TGTGCCAGCAGCTGGGGGGGAATGGGTGAAAAACTGTTTTTT. Protein product: CASSWGGMGEKLFF. This rearrangement joins TRBV11-2 to TRBJ1-4; weak D call: TRBD1 (5 bases). The V gene's germline CDR1 is SGHAT and CDR2 FQNNGV. The V end was cut by 4 bases, the J end by 7 bases, with 13 bases between. The CDR3 spans 14 residues. Complete variable domain (other parts from reference TRBV11-2 and TRBJ1-4): EAGVAQSPRYKIIEKRQSVAFWCNPISGHATLYWYQQILGQGPKLLIQFQNNGVVDDSQLPKDRFSAERLKGVDSTLKIQPAKLEDSAVYLCASSWGGMGEKLFFGSGTQLSVL.